The 23 T cell receptor beta chains presented below share a single source sample, sequenced in a study of T cell responses to AZD1222 COVID-19 vaccine. TCRdb keeps only in-frame clones here, not all; method: immunoSEQ multiplex PCR. In the table there are around 150,000 clones, over 90% of which are singletons. The sequencing here drew on peripheral blood, taken 28 days after the second AZD1222 dose. All receptors come from an adult who received the AZD1222 COVID-19 vaccine.

The V and J genes are TRBV3-1 (or the pseudogene TRBV3-2) and TRBJ2-7; D may be TRBD2 (6 bases). The V end was cut by 4 bases, the J end by 5 bases, with 12 bases between. Germline CDR1 reads LGHDT; CDR2 reads YNNKEL (reference sequence). The CDR3 extends over 13 amino acids. The CDR3 region is CASSRRLENEQYF. The CDR3, as DNA: TGTGCCAGCAGCCGCCGACTAGAAAACGAGCAGTACTTC.

The rearrangement joins TRBV13 to TRBJ1-2; the match to TRBD1 covers 8 bases. The germline V gene encodes CDR1 PRHDT and CDR2 FYEKMQ (reference sequence). The junction had 3 bases not matched to a gene; V was cut back by 3 bases and J by 0 bases. The CDR3 is made up of 15 amino acids. This CDR3 is CASSFTGGSNYGYTF. CDR3 coding DNA: TGTGCCAGCAGCTTCACAGGGGGTTCTAACTATGGCTACACCTTC.

The J gene is TRBJ2-2, the V gene TRBV2; the D gene is possibly TRBD1 (6 bases). Trimming shortened V by 8 bases and J by 7 bases, and 17 bases separated the two germline ends. This CDR3 comprises 14 residues. Germline V gene data show CDR1 as SNHLY and CDR2 as FYNNEI. The CDR3 region has the DNA TGTGCCAGCCGCAGGGGACACGACCGCGGGGAGCTGTTTTTT. Its translation: CASRRGHDRGELFF. The whole variable domain, remainder taken from reference TRBV2 and TRBJ2-2, is EPEVTQTPSHQVTQMGQEVILRCVPISNHLYFYWYRQILGQKVEFLVSFYNNEISEKSEIFDDQFSVERPDGSNFTLKIRSTKLEDSAMYFCASRRGHDRGELFFGEGSRLTVL.

V usage is TRBV28 and J usage is TRBJ2-3; D is perhaps TRBD2 (5 bases). The CDR3 is 14 residues long. CDR1 is MDHEN and CDR2 is SYDVKM in the germline V gene. V dropped 5 bases and J dropped 3 bases, with 12 bases sitting between them. CDR3 region: CASSPLEGTDTQYF. CDR3 coding DNA: TGTGCCAGCAGTCCCCTAGAGGGAACAGATACGCAGTATTTT.

This clone was observed a single time. The V and J genes are TRBV5-4 and TRBJ2-7; 10 bases match TRBD2. The CDR3 covers 14 residues. CDR1 is SGHNT and CDR2 is YYREEE in the germline V gene (reference sequence). With V trimmed by 4 bases and J by 2 bases, 3 bases remained unmatched. The CDR3 protein is CASSRAGGTYEQYF. The CDR3 DNA sequence: TGTGCCAGCAGCAGAGCGGGAGGGACCTACGAGCAGTACTTC.

This clone has just one count. The rearrangement uses TRBV5-5 and TRBJ1-4; 8 bases align to TRBD1. Germline-derived CDR1 and CDR2 are SGHKS and YYEKEE (reference sequence). V was clipped by 4 bases and J by 7 bases; unmatched bases: 9. The CDR3 extends over 15 amino acids. The CDR3 reads CASSPWTGLSEKLFF. The CDR3 DNA is TGTGCCAGCAGCCCCTGGACAGGGTTAAGTGAAAAACTGTTTTTT.

The genes are TRBV30 and TRBJ1-6; D unresolved. V lost 3 bases to trimming and J lost 6 bases, with 9 bases between them. Germline V CDR1 and CDR2: GTSNPN, SVGIG (reference sequence). CDR3 length: 13 amino acids. The CDR3 protein is CAWRGWGNSPLHF. DNA of the CDR3: TGTGCCTGGAGAGGTTGGGGTAATTCACCCCTCCACTTT.

The rearrangement links TRBV2 to TRBJ1-1; 10 nucleotides agree with TRBD1. V lost 6 bases to trimming and J lost 5 bases; unmatched junction nucleotides: 9. This CDR3 contains 15 residues. Per the germline V gene, CDR1 is SNHLY and CDR2 is FYNNEI. The CDR3 loop reads CASSARQGARTEAFF. The CDR3 DNA is TGTGCCAGCAGCGCCAGACAGGGGGCGAGAACTGAAGCTTTCTTT.

The gene calls are TRBV7-2 and TRBJ1-4; 12 bases line up with TRBD1. Germline V CDR1 and CDR2: SGHTA, FQGNSA. CDR3 length: 17 residues. Trimming took 2 bases from V and 7 from J; bases not matched to a gene: 8. CDR3 loop: CASSLQGQGAIGEKLFF. The CDR3 region has the DNA TGTGCCAGCAGCTTACAGGGACAGGGGGCAATAGGTGAAAAACTGTTTTTT. The full variable domain, with the rest looked up from reference TRBV7-2 and TRBJ1-4, is GAGVSQSPSNKVTEKGKDVELRCDPISGHTALYWYRQSLGQGLEFLIYFQGNSAPDKSGLPSDRFSAERTGGSVSTLTIQRTQQEDSAVYLCASSLQGQGAIGEKLFFGSGTQLSVL.

The gene calls are TRBV5-1 and TRBJ2-1, with D tentatively TRBD2 (6 bases). The germline V gene has CDR1 SGHRS and CDR2 YFSETQ. Trimming pared 5 bases from V and 6 bases from J, leaving 18 bases between. The length of the CDR3 is 15 residues. The CDR3 sequence: CASSISGGIGNEQFF. DNA of the CDR3: TGCGCCAGCAGTATAAGTGGGGGGATTGGCAATGAGCAGTTCTTC. Full variable domain (outside the CDR3, taken from reference TRBV5-1 and TRBJ2-1): KAGVTQTPRYLIKTRGQQVTLSCSPISGHRSVSWYQQTPGQGLQFLFEYFSETQRNKGNFPGRFSGRQFSNSRSEMNVSTLELGDSALYLCASSISGGIGNEQFFGPGTRLTVL.

The chain links TRBV28 to TRBJ1-3; D not certain. Looked up from germline, CDR1 is MDHEN and CDR2 is SYDVKM. V lost 3 bases to trimming and J lost 4 bases, with 10 bases between them. CDR3 length: 14 amino acids. The CDR3 sequence is CASSFARRGNTIYF. For the CDR3, the DNA is TGTGCCAGCAGTTTTGCCAGGCGCGGAAACACCATATATTTT.

The CDR3 sequence is CASSKGGTTNTEAFF. CDR3 nucleotide sequence: TGTGCCAGCAGCAAGGGGGGGACAACGAACACTGAAGCTTTCTTT. The chain carries TRBV28 and TRBJ1-1; a weak D match, TRBD1 (6 bases). Germline loops: CDR1 MDHEN, CDR2 SYDVKM. The CDR3 spans 15 residues. Between the trimmed V and J ends, which lost 6 bases and 1 base, there was a span of 15 bases.

The gene calls are TRBV9 and TRBJ2-7, with D maybe TRBD2 (5 bases). Germline V CDR1 and CDR2: SGDLS, YYNGEE. The CDR3 sequence is 14 residues long. V lost 0 bases and J 3 bases, leaving 10 bases between the germline ends. The CDR3 bases are TGTGCCAGCAGCGTAGAGGCTAGCAACTACGAGCAGTACTTC. This gives the protein CASSVEASNYEQYF.

Notes on this clone: One junction end does not reproduce the germline sequence, and a read error may be involved. This chain joins TRBV5-6 and TRBJ1-2; D might be TRBD1 (5 bases). This CDR3 region has 15 residues. Germline CDR1 SGHDT, CDR2 YYEEEE. The chain's CDR3 is CASSLALGKGAGLAF. CDR3 coding DNA: TGTGCCAGCAGCTTGGCCTTAGGAAAAGGGGCAGGCCTCGCCTTC.

V and J are TRBV7-2 and TRBJ1-2; 11 bases map to TRBD1. The CDR3 extends over 14 amino acids. Germline V CDR1 and CDR2: SGHTA, FQGNSA. Germline trimming cut 5 bases from V and 6 bases from J; bases unmatched to any gene: 5. The CDR3 here is CASSPEGQGDGYTF. The CDR3, as DNA: TGTGCCAGCAGCCCAGAGGGACAGGGGGATGGCTACACCTTC.

The rearrangement uses TRBV7-2 and TRBJ2-1; no clear D. The V gene's germline CDR1 is SGHTA and CDR2 FQGNSA. Trimming stripped 1 base from V and 4 bases from J, with 11 bases between. This CDR3 comprises 15 residues. CDR3 protein: CASSLVRSSYNEQFF. As DNA, the CDR3 is TGTGCCAGCAGCTTAGTCAGGAGTTCGTACAATGAGCAGTTCTTC. Full variable domain (outside the CDR3, taken from reference TRBV7-2 and TRBJ2-1): GAGVSQSPSNKVTEKGKDVELRCDPISGHTALYWYRQSLGQGLEFLIYFQGNSAPDKSGLPSDRFSAERTGGSVSTLTIQRTQQEDSAVYLCASSLVRSSYNEQFFGPGTRLTVL.

This sequence joins TRBV7-9 and TRBJ2-1; TRBD2 matches at 10 bases. CDR3 size: 15 residues. In germline, CDR1 is SEHNR, CDR2 FQNEAQ (reference sequence). V lost 4 bases, J lost 4 bases, and 4 bases stayed unmatched. The CDR3 nucleotides read TGTGCCAGCAGCTCGACTAGCGGGCAATACAATGAGCAGTTCTTC. Translating gives CASSSTSGQYNEQFF.

The gene calls are TRBV6-5 and TRBJ2-7, with 7 bases matching TRBD2. J was trimmed by 3 bases and V by 9 bases; bases with no gene match: 8. CDR1 MNHEY and CDR2 SVGAGI come from the germline V gene. The CDR3 has 13 residues. The CDR3 nucleotides are TGTGCCAGTGCTTTGGGAGGGGACTACGAGCAGTACTTC. The encoded protein is CASALGGDYEQYF.

V gene TRBV3-1 (or the pseudogene TRBV3-2) combines with J gene TRBJ2-7; possibly TRBD1 for D (5 bases). The germline gives CDR1 LGHDT, CDR2 YNNKEL (reference sequence). V was cut by 4 bases and J by 3 bases, with 7 bases left in between. The CDR3 totals 12 residues. CDR3 sequence: CASSLRDYEQYF. CDR3 nucleotides: TGTGCCAGCAGCCTCAGGGACTACGAGCAGTACTTC.

The chain links TRBV30 to TRBJ1-3; D is unclear. Germline V gives CDR1 GTSNPN, CDR2 SVGIG (reference sequence). The CDR3 covers 13 residues. V lost 4 bases and J lost 0, with 7 bases in between. The CDR3, as DNA: TGTGCCTGGACCCTTAACTCTGGAAACACCATATATTTT. Its protein product is CAWTLNSGNTIYF.

The chain has TRBV30 and TRBJ1-1; D might be TRBD1 (6 bases). The V gene's germline CDR1 is GTSNPN and CDR2 SVGIG (reference sequence). This CDR3 region has 13 residues. Trimming left V 6 bases short and J 5 bases short, with 16 bases between. The CDR3 DNA is TGTGCCTGCGCACGGGAAAGGGGGACTGAAGCTTTCTTT. Its translation: CACARERGTEAFF.

The CDR3 here is CASTRTGGHYGYTF. As DNA, the CDR3 is TGTGCCAGCACCAGGACAGGGGGGCACTATGGCTACACCTTC. J is TRBJ1-2 and V is TRBV7-9; TRBD1 aligns across 10 bases. CDR3 length: 14 amino acids. V lost 7 bases to trimming and J lost 3 bases; unmatched junction nucleotides: 5. CDR1 is SEHNR, CDR2 FQNEAQ, per germline (reference sequence).

This clone appeared many times. The genes are TRBV7-9 and TRBJ1-5, with a possible D match to TRBD1 (6 bases). Trimming stripped 1 base from V and 6 bases from J, with 13 bases between. There are 15 residues in the CDR3. The germline CDR1 and CDR2 sequences are SEHNR and FQNEAQ (reference sequence). The DNA of the CDR3 is TGTGCCAGCAGCTTAGGGGGGCGAAGGGGTCAGCCCCAGCATTTT. Residues: CASSLGGRRGQPQHF.